These 17 T cell receptor beta chains were all obtained from the same sample, sequenced in a study of beta chain features in type 1 diabetes. Reverse transcription of all isolated RNA meant that expressed TCRB transcripts were sequenced. Sequenced by immunoSEQ multiplex PCR; TCRdb stores in-frame clones only, minus some. In the table there are 20,000 to 25,000 clones, under 60% of which are singletons. Findings and caveats of the study: All four CD4+ subsets from Type 1 diabetes patients carried moderately but significantly shorter TCRB CDR3s.

Antigens for these TCRs are unknown. Sequenced material: stem cell memory CD4+ T cells from blood. The receptors come from a young man with type 1 diabetes.

The chain recombines TRBV7-6 with TRBJ1-5; TRBD1 might be the D (6 bases). The CDR3 has 14 residues. Germline values: CDR1 SGHVS, CDR2 FNYEAQ. The V gene lost 3 bases and the J gene lost 6 bases, with 12 bases spanning the gap. CDR3 sequence: CASSLGQGGQPQHF. The CDR3 region has the DNA TGTGCCAGCAGCTTGGGACAAGGGGGTCAGCCCCAGCATTTT.

The chain has TRBV14 and TRBJ1-2; D gene unclear. The CDR3 is made up of 14 amino acids. Germline CDR1 is SGHDN and CDR2 is FVKESK. Trimming took 4 bases from V and 8 from J, leaving 17 bases between them. This CDR3 reads CASSLRVEGGGYTF. The CDR3 coding sequence is TGTGCCAGCAGCCTCCGGGTCGAAGGAGGCGGCTACACCTTC. Looking up the rest from reference TRBV14 and TRBJ1-2 gives the full variable domain: EAGVTQFPSHSVIEKGQTVTLRCDPISGHDNLYWYRRVMGKEIKFLLHFVKESKQDESGMPNNRFLAERTGGTYSTLKVQPAELEDSGVYFCASSLRVEGGGYTFGSGTRLTVV.

This clone was found a few times. The chain carries TRBV7-2 and TRBJ2-3; TRBD2 matches at 8 bases. CDR1 and CDR2 (germline): SGHTA, FQGNSA. The ends lost 2 bases at V and 6 bases at J; junction bases unmatched: 7. This CDR3 is 15 amino acids long. The chain's CDR3 is CASSLSGGDGDTQYF. DNA for the CDR3: TGTGCCAGCAGCTTAAGCGGGGGAGACGGGGATACGCAGTATTTT. Variable domain in full (rest from reference TRBV7-2 and TRBJ2-3): GAGVSQSPSNKVTEKGKDVELRCDPISGHTALYWYRQSLGQGLEFLIYFQGNSAPDKSGLPSDRFSAERTGGSVSTLTIQRTQQEDSAVYLCASSLSGGDGDTQYFGPGTRLTVL.

This chain connects TRBV19 to TRBJ2-1, with 9 bases fitting TRBD2. This CDR3 contains 14 residues. The V segment lost 5 bases and the J segment 7 bases; nucleotides outside the gene matches: 6. CDR1 and CDR2 (germline): LNHDA, SQIVND (reference sequence). The CDR3 nucleotides read TGTGCCAGTAGTCGGTTAGCGGGAGTTAATGAGCAGTTCTTC. Protein sequence: CASSRLAGVNEQFF.

V gene TRBV27 combines with J gene TRBJ1-2; TRBD1 might be the D (6 bases). This CDR3 has 15 residues. Looked up from germline, CDR1 is MNHEY and CDR2 is SMNVEV (reference sequence). The germline V and J ends were trimmed by 1 base and 1 base, with 10 bases remaining between them. The CDR3 bases are TGTGCCAGCAGTTTATTGGGGGGGCATAACTATGGCTACACCTTC. Protein sequence: CASSLLGGHNYGYTF.

V gene TRBV7-9 combines with J gene TRBJ1-5; 8 bases agree with TRBD1. The CDR3 length is 14 residues. Unmatched junction bases numbered 7, after V lost 5 bases and J lost 7 bases. The germline V gene has CDR1 SEHNR and CDR2 FQNEAQ (reference sequence). The CDR3 DNA is TGTGCCAGCAGCCTACAGGGGGGCGGCCAGCCCCAGCATTTT. Its translation: CASSLQGGGQPQHF.

This clone has just a few counts. The CDR3 loop reads CASSLGGASGTPYEQYF. CDR3 DNA: TGTGCCAGCAGCTTAGGGGGGGCTAGCGGGACCCCCTACGAGCAGTACTTC. The rearrangement links TRBV7-2 to TRBJ2-7, with 9 bases identical to TRBD2. Germline CDR1 SGHTA, CDR2 FQGNSA. This CDR3 comprises 17 residues. Germline trimming cut 1 base from V and 2 bases from J; bases unmatched to any gene: 9.

This chain uses TRBV30 with TRBJ2-3, with 8 positions matching TRBD2. Losses at the gene ends were 2 bases for V and 5 bases for J; bases not matched to a gene: 3. The germline CDR1 and CDR2 sequences are GTSNPN and SVGIG (reference sequence). The CDR3 runs 13 residues. This CDR3 is CAWSWLAGDTQYF. As DNA, the CDR3 is TGTGCCTGGAGTTGGCTAGCGGGAGATACGCAGTATTTT.

This clone was seen only a few times. Here the CDR3 DNA reads TGTGCCAGCGGTCGGACTAGCGGTCTCTACGAGCAGTACTTC. It yields the protein CASGRTSGLYEQYF. The chain couples TRBV27 to TRBJ2-5; 10 bases fit TRBD2. The J call is doubtful: the DNA matches TRBJ2-7 better. The CDR3 is made up of 14 amino acids. Per the germline V gene, CDR1 is MNHEY and CDR2 is SMNVEV (reference sequence).

This sequence joins TRBV28 and TRBJ2-7; D perhaps matches TRBD2 (5 bases). V lost 8 bases and J lost 6, with 20 bases in between. This CDR3 is 14 amino acids long. Germline-derived CDR1 and CDR2 are MDHEN and SYDVKM. The CDR3 loop reads CASLMDGVGSEQYF. The CDR3 DNA sequence: TGTGCCAGCCTGATGGACGGGGTAGGTAGCGAGCAGTACTTC.

The V gene is TRBV5-1, the J gene TRBJ2-7; TRBD2 matches 11 bases. This CDR3 has 15 amino acids. V was clipped by 1 base and J by 3 bases; unmatched bases: 3. Germline CDR1 is SGHRS and CDR2 is YFSETQ. CDR3 in DNA: TGCGCCAGCAGCTTGAGTACTAGCGGGAGCTACGAGCAGTACTTC. This sequence encodes CASSLSTSGSYEQYF.

The chain recombines TRBV18 with TRBJ2-1; D is unresolved. This CDR3 has 13 residues. V shed 3 bases and J shed 6 bases, with 9 bases lying between them. Germline V gene data show CDR1 as KGHSH and CDR2 as LQKENI. CDR3 loop: CASSPTRSNEQFF. CDR3 coding DNA: TGTGCCAGCTCACCGACTCGCTCCAATGAGCAGTTCTTC. Supplemented by reference TRBV18 and TRBJ2-1, the full variable domain reads NAGVMQNPRHLVRRRGQEARLRCSPMKGHSHVYWYRQLPEEGLKFMVYLQKENIIDESGMPKERFSAEFPKEGPSILRIQQVVRGDSAAYFCASSPTRSNEQFFGPGTRLTVL.

V and J are TRBV6-6 and TRBJ2-5, with 10 bases fitting TRBD2. Gene TRBJ2-7 matches the end of the DNA better, so the J call may be wrong. There are 13 residues in the CDR3. The germline CDR1 and CDR2 sequences are MNHNY and SVGAGI (reference sequence). The CDR3: CASKAGGPREQYF. CDR3 bases: TGTGCCAGCAAAGCGGGGGGGCCGCGCGAGCAGTACTTC.

This clone appeared a few times. J is TRBJ2-1 and V is TRBV28, with D possibly being TRBD1 (6 bases). CDR3 length: 15 amino acids. In germline, CDR1 is MDHEN, CDR2 SYDVKM. Trimming shortened V by 2 bases and J by 12 bases, and 20 bases separated the two germline ends. The CDR3 is CASSLRTVLSSGQFF. The CDR3 DNA reads TGTGCCAGCAGTTTAAGGACAGTCCTCTCGTCCGGGCAGTTCTTC. Full variable domain (missing parts from reference TRBV28 and TRBJ2-1): DVKVTQSSRYLVKRTGEKVFLECVQDMDHENMFWYRQDPGLGLRLIYFSYDVKMKEKGDIPEGYSVSREKKERFSLILESASTNQTSMYLCASSLRTVLSSGQFFGPGTRLTVL.

The chain joins TRBV18 to TRBJ2-1; a possible D gene is TRBD2 (5 bases). This CDR3 contains 15 residues. The germline gives CDR1 KGHSH, CDR2 LQKENI. The V and J ends lost 6 bases and 1 base respectively, with 13 bases between them. CDR3 coding DNA: TGTGCCAGCTCGGAGCCCGGGGAGTCCTACAATGAGCAGTTCTTC. Translation gives CASSEPGESYNEQFF.

The rearrangement joins TRBV7-2 to TRBJ2-5, with D possibly being TRBD1 (5 bases). The V gene's germline CDR1 is SGHTA and CDR2 FQGNSA. Trimming removed 5 bases at V and 3 bases at J, with 13 bases between. This CDR3 is 14 amino acids long. The CDR3 DNA follows: TGTGCCAGCAGCCAAAGACAGCTTAAAGAGACCCAGTACTTC. Its protein is CASSQRQLKETQYF.

The chain is built from TRBV19 and TRBJ1-5, with 7 bases matching TRBD1. Germline V gene data show CDR1 as LNHDA and CDR2 as SQIVND (reference sequence). With V trimmed by 6 bases and J by 5 bases, 10 bases remained unmatched. The CDR3 is 15 residues long. Here the CDR3 DNA reads TGTGCCAGTAGCGGGTACAGGGGAAAGCATCAGCCCCAGCATTTT. Its protein is CASSGYRGKHQPQHF.